A selection of T cell receptor beta chains follows, all from one sample in a study of blood T cell repertoires in COVID-19. Produced via immunoSEQ multiplex PCR; TCRdb's table is partial and in-frame only. The sample has about 13,000 clones, roughly 90% seen once. Sequenced material: peripheral blood. The receptors shown here come from a human donor in a cohort sampled during active COVID-19. Both conserved end residues are part of each CDR3. The D gene is left open where the match is weak. The size entry is marked missing in some rows and otherwise reads once, few, many or a size class.

clone size | J gene | V gene | D gene | CDR3 DNA | CDR3 protein
few | TRBJ2-7 | TRBV10-1 | TRBD2 | TGCGCCAGCAGTGCCTCAGCGGGACGATTCTCCTACGAGCAGTACTTC | CASSASAGRFSYEQYF
- | TRBJ1-2 | TRBV19 | - | TGTGCCAGTAGTATTTCTGTCACTTATGGCTACACCTTC | CASSISVTYGYTF
- | TRBJ2-1 | TRBV14 | - | TGTGCCAGCAGCAAAGTTATCGGGGGTTCGGTCAATGAGCAGTTCTTC | CASSKVIGGSVNEQFF
- | TRBJ2-3 | TRBV7-6 | - | TGTGCCAGCAGCAGCTTAGTAAGCGGCACAGATACGCAGTATTTT | CASSSLVSGTDTQYF
- | TRBJ1-1 | TRBV5-1 | - | TGCGCCAGCAGCTTGACAGAATTGAACACTGAAGCTTTCTTT | CASSLTELNTEAFF
- | TRBJ2-4 | TRBV19 | - | TGTGCCAGTAGGGAGGGGAGCATTCAGTACTTC | CASREGSIQYF
- | TRBJ1-2 | TRBV18 | TRBD1 | TGTGCCAGCTCACCAAATTGGGACAGGGGTGATGGCTACACCTTC | CASSPNWDRGDGYTF
- | TRBJ1-1 | TRBV18 | - | TGTGCCAGCTCACCACGAAGAGGGGAGGGTAGCACTGAAGCTTTCTTT | CASSPRRGEGSTEAFF
- | TRBJ1-1 | TRBV10-2 | TRBD1 | TGCGCCAGCGGAAGACAGGGTCTAAACACTGAAGCTTTCTTT | CASGRQGLNTEAFF
- | TRBJ2-5 | TRBV4-1 | TRBD1 | TGCGCCAGCAGCCAAGTGACAGGGAATTCAGAGACCCAGTACTTC | CASSQVTGNSETQYF